These 23 T cell receptor beta chains share one sample of origin, sequenced in a study of CXCR3-negative and CXCR3-positive naive CD8 T cells (dated by TCRdb to the late 2010s). Overall study outcomes, separate from this receptor: TRB CDR3s from CXCR3-positive naive cells showed higher hydrophobicity (lower Kidera factor 4), lower energy, and higher strength and volume indices than CXCR3-negative naive cells.

The sequencer was a NextSeq 550. The Human TCR Profiling Kit (MiLaboratory) was used to prepare UMI-labeled 5' RACE TRB cDNA libraries. TCRdb reanalyzed the reads, keeping one entry per CDR3 protein sequence and omitting DNA. The table for this sample records around 110,000 distinct CDR3 sequences. The top ten clonotypes cover roughly 0.38% of the sample. These receptors' targets are unknown. Sample: naive CXCR3+ CD8+ T cells from blood. What the cell subset or site label conveys for this sample: CD45RO-CCR7+CD27+CD95- naive CD8+ T cells expressing CXCR3 (TNR3+). The receptors shown here come from a human donor in good health. Some clones in this sample may be carry-over from other donors' samples.

The CDR3 protein is CASSVGQGDLTGELFF. The chain recombines TRBV9 with TRBJ2-2; there is no DNA to check the TCRdb D call of TRBD1. The germline CDR1 and CDR2 sequences are SGDLS and YYNGEE. This CDR3 region has 16 residues.

The chain recombines TRBV28 with TRBJ2-7; checking the TCRdb D call of TRBD2 is not possible without DNA. In germline, CDR1 is MDHEN, CDR2 SYDVKM. This CDR3 has 14 residues. The CDR3 reads CASSSEAGAYEQYF. The complete variable domain, with remaining parts taken from reference TRBV28 and TRBJ2-7, reads DVKVTQSSRYLVKRTGEKVFLECVQDMDHENMFWYRQDPGLGLRLIYFSYDVKMKEKGDIPEGYSVSREKKERFSLILESASTNQTSMYLCASSSEAGAYEQYFGPGTRLTVT.

The chain joins TRBV27 to TRBJ2-7; TCRdb names TRBD2, which stays unverified in the absence of DNA. Germline V lookup: CDR1 MNHEY, CDR2 SMNVEV (reference sequence). The CDR3 covers 15 residues. CDR3 in amino acids: CASSLGSSGNYEQYF.

The chain joins TRBV23-1 to TRBJ2-7; TCRdb's D gene call, TRBD2, goes unchecked for lack of DNA. TRBV23-1 is given ORF status, its function remaining uncertain. The CDR3 runs 15 residues. The CDR3 here is CASSPSEGTIYEQYF.

V gene TRBV5-1 combines with J gene TRBJ2-7. The CDR3 loop spans 15 amino acids. Germline assignment: CDR1 SGHRS and CDR2 YFSETQ. Here the CDR3 reads CASSLAKNHKGEQYF.

The chain uses TRBV5-1 and TRBJ2-7; there is no DNA to check the TCRdb D call of TRBD1. Germline V gene data show CDR1 as SGHRS and CDR2 as YFSETQ. This CDR3 has 16 amino acids. The CDR3 region is CASSWGETTRAYEQYF. Filled out from reference TRBV5-1 and TRBJ2-7, the complete variable domain reads KAGVTQTPRYLIKTRGQQVTLSCSPISGHRSVSWYQQTPGQGLQFLFEYFSETQRNKGNFPGRFSGRQFSNSRSEMNVSTLELGDSALYLCASSWGETTRAYEQYFGPGTRLTVT.

The chain has TRBV2 and TRBJ2-1; there is no DNA to check the TCRdb D call of TRBD1. The CDR3 runs 15 residues. Per the germline V gene, CDR1 is SNHLY and CDR2 is FYNNEI. This CDR3 is CASSGKGRPYNEQFF.

The chain employs TRBV5-1 and TRBJ2-2. The CDR3 totals 14 residues. In germline, CDR1 is SGHRS, CDR2 YFSETQ. The CDR3 protein is CASSFRSITGELFF.

The chain is built from TRBV5-1 and TRBJ1-1; TCRdb's D call of TRBD1 is untestable without DNA. The germline V gene has CDR1 SGHRS and CDR2 YFSETQ. The CDR3 runs 14 residues. The chain's CDR3 is CASSLEGAPTEAFF.

J is TRBJ1-1 and V is TRBV12-3 or TRBV12-4; TCRdb indicates TRBD1, and absent DNA this call remains unverified. The CDR3 sequence is 13 residues long. CDR3 residues: CASRKGSAFEAFF.

J is TRBJ1-6 and V is TRBV4-1. This CDR3 is built from 16 residues. Germline V gives CDR1 MGHRA, CDR2 YSYEKL. CDR3 loop: CASSQDEAGVRSPLHF.

The chain couples TRBV7-9 to TRBJ2-7; TCRdb lists TRBD2, though no DNA is available to test this call. The CDR3 consists of 18 residues. The germline gives CDR1 SEHNR, CDR2 FQNEAQ (reference sequence). Here the CDR3 reads CASSLGRFGVAGFDEQFF.

The chain uses TRBV12-3 or TRBV12-4 and TRBJ2-1. The CDR3 extends over 13 amino acids. The CDR3 loop is CASSFVRWGEQFF.

This chain uses TRBV27 with TRBJ1-2; TCRdb gives TRBD1 as the D gene, but with no DNA this cannot be confirmed. CDR1 is MNHEY and CDR2 is SMNVEV in the germline V gene (reference sequence). The CDR3 extends over 15 amino acids. This CDR3 reads CASSPQAPGAYGYTF.

The genes are TRBV6-2 or TRBV6-3 and TRBJ2-2. Germline CDR1 and CDR2: MNHEY and SVGEGT. The CDR3 consists of 17 residues. The CDR3 protein is CASSYNDWETNTGELFF.

CDR3 sequence reads: CASSATGVTENIQYF. The chain is built from TRBV11-2 and TRBJ2-4; TCRdb's assignment of TRBD1 cannot be checked, as there is no DNA. This CDR3 comprises 15 residues. Germline CDR1 SGHAT, CDR2 FQNNGV. Supplemented by reference TRBV11-2 and TRBJ2-4, the full variable domain reads EAGVAQSPRYKIIEKRQSVAFWCNPISGHATLYWYQQILGQGPKLLIQFQNNGVVDDSQLPKDRFSAERLKGVDSTLKIQPAKLEDSAVYLCASSATGVTENIQYFGAGTRLSVL.

The gene calls are TRBV20-1 and TRBJ1-5; there is no DNA to check the TCRdb D call of TRBD1. Germline lookup yields CDR1 DFQATT and CDR2 SNEGSKA (reference sequence). The CDR3 consists of 14 residues. The CDR3 loop is CRGPDRVGLVSQHF.

The chain has TRBV7-9 and TRBJ2-1. The CDR3 is made up of 13 amino acids. Germline V gene lookup returns CDR1 SEHNR and CDR2 FQNEAQ (reference sequence). The CDR3 loop is CASSLAAPDEQFF.

The CDR3 region is CASSQVPTYSTDTQYF. The chain is built from TRBV4-2 and TRBJ2-3. The CDR3 contains 16 residues. CDR1 LGHNA and CDR2 YNFKEQ come from the germline V gene.

The CDR3 is CSVLPTLTDRATDTQYF. The rearrangement uses TRBV29-1 and TRBJ2-3; TCRdb designates TRBD2, a call that cannot be tested without DNA. CDR3 size: 17 residues. Germline assignment: CDR1 SQVTM and CDR2 ANQGSEA.

CDR3 sequence reads: CASSYLGEIMNTEAFF. This chain connects TRBV6-8 to TRBJ1-1. Germline CDR1 MNHGY, CDR2 SAAAGT. The CDR3 totals 16 residues.

The chain carries TRBV28 and TRBJ2-1; TCRdb proposes TRBD2, but this gene call is untestable without DNA. Germline V lookup: CDR1 MDHEN, CDR2 SYDVKM. CDR3 length equals 16 residues. CDR3 protein: CASSLKAGLSRNEQFF.

This chain connects TRBV6-6 to TRBJ1-1; TCRdb returns TRBD1, unconfirmable since there is no DNA. The CDR3 is 17 amino acids. Germline V CDR1 and CDR2: MNHNY, SVGAGI (reference sequence). Here the CDR3 reads CASSYSWEGAQNTEAFF.